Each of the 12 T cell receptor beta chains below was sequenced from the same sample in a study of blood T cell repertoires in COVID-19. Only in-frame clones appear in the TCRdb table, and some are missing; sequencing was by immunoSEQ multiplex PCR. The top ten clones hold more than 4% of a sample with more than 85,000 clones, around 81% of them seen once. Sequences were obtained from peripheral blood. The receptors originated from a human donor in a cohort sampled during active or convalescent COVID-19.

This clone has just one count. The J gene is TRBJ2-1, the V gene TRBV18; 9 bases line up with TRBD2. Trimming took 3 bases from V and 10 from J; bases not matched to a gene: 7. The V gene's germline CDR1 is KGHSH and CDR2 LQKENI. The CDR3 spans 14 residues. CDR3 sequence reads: CASSPASGIKEQFF. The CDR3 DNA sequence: TGTGCCAGCTCACCGGCTAGCGGGATTAAAGAGCAGTTCTTC.

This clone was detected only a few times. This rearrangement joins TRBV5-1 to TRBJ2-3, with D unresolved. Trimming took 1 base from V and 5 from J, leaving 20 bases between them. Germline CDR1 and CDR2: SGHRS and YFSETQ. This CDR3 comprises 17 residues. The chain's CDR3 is CASSLLRSASGGDTQYF. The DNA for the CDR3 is TGCGCCAGCAGCTTGTTGAGGTCGGCTAGTGGTGGAGATACGCAGTATTTT.

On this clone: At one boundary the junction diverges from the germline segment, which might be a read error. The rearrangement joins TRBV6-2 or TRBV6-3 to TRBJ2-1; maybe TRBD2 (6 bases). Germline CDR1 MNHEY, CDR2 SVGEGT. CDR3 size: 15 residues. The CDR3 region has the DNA TGTGCCAGCAGTAACTCCTTGGGACTCTACAATGAGCAGTTCTTC. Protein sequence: CASSNSLGLYNEQFF.

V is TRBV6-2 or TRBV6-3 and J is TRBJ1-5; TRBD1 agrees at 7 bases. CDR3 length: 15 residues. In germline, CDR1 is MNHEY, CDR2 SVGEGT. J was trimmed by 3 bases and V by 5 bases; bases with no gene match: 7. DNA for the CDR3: TGTGCCAGCAGTCGACAGGGACCTCTCAATCAGCCCCAGCATTTT. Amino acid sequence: CASSRQGPLNQPQHF.

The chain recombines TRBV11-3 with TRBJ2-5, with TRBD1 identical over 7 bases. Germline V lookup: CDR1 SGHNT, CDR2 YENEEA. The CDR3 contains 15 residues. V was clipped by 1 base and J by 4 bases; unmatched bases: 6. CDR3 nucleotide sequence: TGTGCCAGCAGCTTAGGAGGGGGCATCGGAGAGACCCAGTACTTC. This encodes CASSLGGGIGETQYF.

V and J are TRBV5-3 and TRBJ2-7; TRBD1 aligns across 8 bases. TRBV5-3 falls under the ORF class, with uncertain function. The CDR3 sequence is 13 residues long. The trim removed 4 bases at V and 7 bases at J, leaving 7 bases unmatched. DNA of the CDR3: TGTGCCAGAAGCCCAGGACAGGGAAGGGAGCAGTACTTC. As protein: CARSPGQGREQYF.

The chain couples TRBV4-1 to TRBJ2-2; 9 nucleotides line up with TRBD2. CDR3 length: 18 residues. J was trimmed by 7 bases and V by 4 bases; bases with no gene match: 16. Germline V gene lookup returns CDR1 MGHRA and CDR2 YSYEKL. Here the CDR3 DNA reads TGCGCCAGCAGCCTTTCGACTAGCGGATTATTACCGGTCGGGGAGCTGTTTTTT. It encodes CASSLSTSGLLPVGELFF.

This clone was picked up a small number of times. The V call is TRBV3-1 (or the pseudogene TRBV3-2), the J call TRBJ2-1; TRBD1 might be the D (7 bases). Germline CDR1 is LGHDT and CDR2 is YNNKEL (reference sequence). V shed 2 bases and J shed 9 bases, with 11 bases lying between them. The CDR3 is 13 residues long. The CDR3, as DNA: TGTGCCAGCAGCCAAACCCAGGGGGGTGAGCAGTTCTTC. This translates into CASSQTQGGEQFF.

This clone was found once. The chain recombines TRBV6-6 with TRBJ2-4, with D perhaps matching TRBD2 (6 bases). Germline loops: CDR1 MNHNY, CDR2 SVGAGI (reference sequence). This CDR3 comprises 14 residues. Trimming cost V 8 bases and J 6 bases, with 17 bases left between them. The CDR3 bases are TGTGCCAGCGTTCTGGGGCTAGCGTCAAACATTCAGTACTTC. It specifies CASVLGLASNIQYF.

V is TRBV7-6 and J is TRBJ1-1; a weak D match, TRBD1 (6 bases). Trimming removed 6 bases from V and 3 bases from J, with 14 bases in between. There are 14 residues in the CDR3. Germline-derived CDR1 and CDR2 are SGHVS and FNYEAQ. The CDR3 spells CASRPEPGDTEAFF. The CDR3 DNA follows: TGTGCCAGCAGGCCAGAGCCAGGGGACACTGAAGCTTTCTTT.

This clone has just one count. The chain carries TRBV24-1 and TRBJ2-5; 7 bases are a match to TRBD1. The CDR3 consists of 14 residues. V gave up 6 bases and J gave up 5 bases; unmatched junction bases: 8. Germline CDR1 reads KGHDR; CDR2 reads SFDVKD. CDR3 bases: TGTGCCACCAGTAAGGGTCAGGGGGTCGAGACCCAGTACTTC. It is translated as CATSKGQGVETQYF.

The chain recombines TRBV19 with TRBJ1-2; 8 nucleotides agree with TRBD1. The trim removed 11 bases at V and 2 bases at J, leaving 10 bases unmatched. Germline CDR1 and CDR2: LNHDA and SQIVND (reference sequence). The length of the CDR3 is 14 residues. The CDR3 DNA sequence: TGTGCCGCGCGAGACAGGGGTCGCAACTATGGCTACACCTTC. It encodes CAARDRGRNYGYTF.